A single sample is the source of the 5 T cell receptor beta chains below, sequenced in a study of shared clonotypes between healthy human individuals (TCRdb year 2020). Library preparation used the immunoSEQ multiplex PCR assay. TCRdb stores this immuneACCESS table with in-frame sequences only. Part of the clones is absent; in the studies checked, under half of the shortfall reflects unresolved V genes, and no reason is known for the rest. The table for this sample lists over 950,000 clones; approximately 75% of them were counted only once. The top ten hold 0.89% of the sample. The sample taken for sequencing was memory CD4+ T cells from PBMCs. Read against the paper, the sample's cell subset or site label means: CD45RA-negative fraction. These receptors all come from a man aged 18 to 35 in good health. Some clones in this sample may be carry-over from other donors' samples.

The chain recombines TRBV19 with TRBJ2-3, with D hard to call. The germline gives CDR1 LNHDA, CDR2 SQIVND (reference sequence). The CDR3 spans 15 residues. V lost 4 bases, J lost 1 base, and 12 bases lay in between. As DNA, the CDR3 is TGTGCCAGTAGTAGCCTGGCTGCCGGCACAGATACGCAGTATTTT. It codes for CASSSLAAGTDTQYF. Combining the CDR3 with reference TRBV19 and TRBJ2-3 gives the whole variable domain DGGITQSPKYLFRKEGQNVTLSCEQNLNHDAMYWYRQDPGQGLRLIYYSQIVNDFQKGDIAEGYSVSREKKESFPLTVTSAQKNPTAFYLCASSSLAAGTDTQYFGPGTRLTVL.

The genes are TRBV6-1 and TRBJ2-3; D may be TRBD1 (5 bases). Germline V CDR1 and CDR2: MNHNS, SASEGT. V was pared by 5 bases and J by 2 bases, with 14 bases between. There are 15 residues in the CDR3. The CDR3 DNA reads TGTGCCAGCAGTACTTCCCAGGGCCCCACAGATACGCAGTATTTT. Protein: CASSTSQGPTDTQYF.

The chain links TRBV2 to TRBJ1-4; TRBD1 might be the D (6 bases). Germline assignment: CDR1 SNHLY and CDR2 FYNNEI. The CDR3 totals 16 residues. Trimming left V 5 bases short and J 10 bases short, with 23 bases between. The CDR3 region has the DNA TGTGCCAGCAGTAGAGGGGGACCAGTCAACGAGGGAAAACTGTTTTTT. Translation gives CASSRGGPVNEGKLFF.

J is TRBJ2-1 and V is TRBV4-2, with 13 nucleotides matching TRBD2. The junction had 8 bases not matched to a gene; V was cut back by 5 bases and J by 7 bases. Germline lookup yields CDR1 LGHNA and CDR2 YNFKEQ. The CDR3 extends over 16 amino acids. The CDR3 spells CASSTGTSGAGNEQFF. Here the CDR3 DNA reads TGTGCCAGCAGCACAGGGACTAGCGGGGCAGGAAATGAGCAGTTCTTC.

Turning to this clone: This sample includes further DNA sequences coding for the same CDR3. The rearrangement joins TRBV7-3 to TRBJ2-6, with D unclear. Per the germline V gene, CDR1 is SGHTA and CDR2 is FQGTGA. V dropped 1 base and J dropped 0 bases, with 1 base sitting between them. The CDR3 has 14 amino acids. The DNA of the CDR3 is TGTGCCAGCAGCTTAAGCTCTGGGGCCAACGTCCTGACTTTC. Its translation is CASSLSSGANVLTF.